The 25 T cell receptor beta chains reported below all come from one sample, sequenced in a study of read filtering for tumor transcriptome and immune sequencing. From 350 to 500 ng of RNA, a library with molecular barcoded alpha/delta and beta/gamma adaptors was made. One entry per CDR3 protein, called by TCRdb with MiXCR from the reads. The sample holds 12,000 to 15,000 distinct CDR3 sequences, roughly 20% seen once. Sample: a population of CD138-negative cells sorted from bone marrow. The receptors shown here come from a donor aged 40 or over with multiple myeloma.

Remarks on this clonotype: With a much larger clone just one base away, this may be a read error. CDR3 coding DNA: TGTGCCAGCAGCTTAGATTGGACAGAGAACACTGACGCTTTCTTT. It is translated as CASSLDWTENTDAFF. V usage is TRBV11-2 and J usage is TRBJ1-1; D is possibly TRBD1 (6 bases). The CDR3 spans 15 residues. Germline CDR1 is SGHAT and CDR2 is FQNNGV.

The chain carries TRBV3-1 and TRBJ2-5; no clear D gene. The CDR3 extends over 14 amino acids. Between the trimmed V and J ends, which lost 0 bases and 5 bases, there was a span of 10 bases. Germline assignment: CDR1 LGHDT and CDR2 YNNKEL (reference sequence). CDR3 in amino acids: CASSQDALVETQYF. For the CDR3, the DNA is TGTGCCAGCAGCCAAGACGCGTTAGTGGAGACCCAGTACTTC.

This clonotype was recorded many times. This chain links TRBV24-1 with TRBJ2-5; D is unresolved. The CDR3 is 13 amino acids. Trimming left V 6 bases short and J 1 base short, with 8 bases between. From germline, CDR1 is KGHDR and CDR2 SFDVKD. CDR3 nucleotides: TGTGCCACCAGTCTCCCCAGCCAAGAGACCCAGTACTTC. Translating it yields CATSLPSQETQYF.

In its sample, this clonotype was seen many times. The chain carries TRBV19 and TRBJ2-1, with 10 bases matching TRBD2. V shed 4 bases, J shed 12 bases, and the junction held 12 bases outside the gene matches. This CDR3 region has 15 residues. Germline lookup yields CDR1 LNHDA and CDR2 SQIVND (reference sequence). DNA for the CDR3: TGTGCCAGTAGTACGGGAATTAGCGGGGGGCAACGGCAGTTCTTC. Translated: CASSTGISGGQRQFF.

This clonotype was seen more than once but under ten times. The chain combines TRBV20-1 with TRBJ2-1; TRBD2 aligns across 10 bases. The CDR3 sequence is 16 residues long. Germline assignment: CDR1 DFQATT and CDR2 SNEGSKA (reference sequence). V lost 0 bases, J lost 7 bases, and 9 bases stayed unmatched. The CDR3: CSARDSSGRSRNEQFF. The CDR3 nucleotides read TGCAGTGCTAGAGATTCTAGCGGGAGATCCAGGAATGAGCAGTTCTTC.

This chain links TRBV6-2 or TRBV6-3 with TRBJ1-5, with 10 positions matching TRBD1. Trimming took 10 bases from V and 4 from J; bases not matched to a gene: 19. CDR1 is MNHEY and CDR2 is SVGEGT in the germline V gene. The CDR3 contains 18 residues. CDR3 region: CATRAGTGAMWENQPQHF. CDR3 DNA: TGTGCCACCAGGGCCGGGACAGGGGCGATGTGGGAGAATCAGCCCCAGCATTTT.

This clonotype was counted a few times. CDR3 amino acids: CASSQGVAQRGSTDTQYF. DNA of the CDR3: TGCGCCAGCAGCCAAGGGGTGGCCCAGCGGGGTAGCACAGATACGCAGTATTTT. V usage is TRBV4-3 and J usage is TRBJ2-3; 7 bases line up with TRBD2. The germline CDR1 and CDR2 sequences are LGHNA and YSLEER. The trim removed 1 base at V and 0 bases at J, leaving 10 bases unmatched. The CDR3 sequence is 18 residues long.

This clonotype has just a few counts. Its ends do not fully match the called genes, so a read error is possible. The chain employs TRBV7-9 and TRBJ2-7; no definite D call. Germline V gene sequence: CDR1 SEHNR, CDR2 FQNEAQ (reference sequence). This CDR3 is built from 13 residues. The CDR3 sequence: CASSLPGAYEQYF. For the CDR3, the DNA is TGTGCTAGCAGCTTGCCCGGAGCCTACGAGCAGTACTTC.

The chain joins TRBV2 to TRBJ2-5; D remains ambiguous. The CDR3 contains 14 residues. V was clipped by 2 bases and J by 3 bases, with 10 bases between them. Germline CDR1 SNHLY, CDR2 FYNNEI. CDR3 sequence: CASSERSGKETQYF. Here the CDR3 DNA reads TGTGCCAGCAGTGAACGGAGTGGGAAAGAGACCCAGTACTTC.

In this sample, this clonotype turned up many times. The chain joins TRBV11-2 to TRBJ1-1; D is ambiguous. CDR1 is SGHAT and CDR2 is FQNNGV in the germline V gene. This CDR3 region has 15 residues. Trimming left V 6 bases short and J 5 bases short, with 19 bases between. CDR3 coding DNA: TGTGCCAGCAGGGGAAAACGAGGGTCGGGTACTGAAGCTTTCTTT. As protein: CASRGKRGSGTEAFF.

The table lists this clonotype with a few counts. V and J are TRBV11-3 and TRBJ2-1; either TRBD1 or TRBD2 may fit D (6 bases each). CDR1 SGHNT and CDR2 YENEEA come from the germline V gene. V was shortened by 5 bases and J by 6 bases, with 14 bases between the two germline ends. There are 14 residues in the CDR3. The chain's CDR3 is CASSPQPGANEQFF. CDR3 sequence (DNA): TGTGCCAGCAGCCCCCAGCCGGGGGCCAATGAGCAGTTCTTC.

This clonotype was counted at least ten times. This chain uses TRBV7-9 with TRBJ1-1; no reliable D call. V lost 1 base and J lost 3, with 9 bases in between. The CDR3 extends over 14 amino acids. In germline, CDR1 is SEHNR, CDR2 FQNEAQ (reference sequence). The CDR3 sequence: CASSLGKAYTEAFF. In DNA form, the CDR3 reads TGTGCCAGCAGCTTAGGGAAGGCCTACACTGAAGCTTTCTTT.

The chain joins TRBV18 to TRBJ2-2; TRBD1 matches at 8 bases. V dropped 5 bases and J dropped 3; count of bases not matched to a gene: 5. The CDR3 has 15 amino acids. Germline CDR1 and CDR2: KGHSH and LQKENI. Written as DNA, the CDR3 is TGTGCCAGCTCAGACAGGGGCGGCGACACCGGGGAGCTGTTTTTT. This encodes CASSDRGGDTGELFF.

The chain links TRBV29-1 to TRBJ2-7, with D unresolved. CDR1 and CDR2 from the germline V gene are SQVTM and ANQGSEA. The V and J ends lost 3 bases and 4 bases respectively, with 10 bases between them. This CDR3 region has 12 residues. The CDR3, as DNA: TGCAGCGTTGAGCTCCAGAATTACGAGCAGTACTTC. It specifies CSVELQNYEQYF.

This clonotype was seen ten or more times. The chain links TRBV6-2 or TRBV6-3 to TRBJ2-4; TRBD1 aligns across 9 bases. Germline V gives CDR1 MNHEY, CDR2 SVGEGT. Trimming removed 4 bases from V and 1 base from J; junction bases left unmatched: 5. CDR3 length: 16 residues. The CDR3 nucleotides read TGTGCCAGCAGTTCACAGGGGGCCATTGCCAAAAACATTCAGTACTTC. This gives the protein CASSSQGAIAKNIQYF.

Regarding this clonotype: A far larger clone is just one base off, so this is likely a read error. The chain employs TRBV6-5 and TRBJ2-6; D unresolved. CDR3 length: 15 amino acids. The germline V gene encodes CDR1 MNHEY and CDR2 SVGAGI. This CDR3 reads CTSSVPSSGANVLTF. The CDR3 DNA sequence: TGTACCAGCAGTGTACCAAGCTCTGGGGCCAACGTCCTGACTTTC.

About this clonotype itself: A much larger clone is a single base away; this may be a read error. This chain connects TRBV10-3 to TRBJ2-1; perhaps D is TRBD1 or TRBD2 (6 bases each). The CDR3 is 13 amino acids. Germline V gene data show CDR1 as ENHRY and CDR2 as SYGVKD. Deletions cut 11 bases from V and 6 bases from J, with 17 bases between. The CDR3 bases are TGTGCCCTAAAACCGGGGGCCTGCAATGAGCAGTTCTTC. This encodes CALKPGACNEQFF.

This clonotype was counted ten times or more. This sequence joins TRBV7-2 and TRBJ2-1; D uncertain. CDR3 length: 11 residues. Per the germline V gene, CDR1 is SGHTA and CDR2 is FQGNSA. The germline V and J ends were trimmed by 1 base and 9 bases, with 4 bases remaining between them. CDR3 amino acids: CASSLGGEQFF. DNA for the CDR3: TGTGCCAGCAGCTTAGGGGGTGAGCAGTTCTTC.

This clonotype was picked up many times. V usage is TRBV14 and J usage is TRBJ2-5; 8 bases map to TRBD2. This CDR3 spans 16 amino acids. V was pared by 4 bases and J by 2 bases, with 9 bases of the junction left unmatched. Per the germline V gene, CDR1 is SGHDN and CDR2 is FVKESK. DNA of the CDR3: TGTGCCAGCAGCCCTCGGTGGTTAGCGGGGCAAGAGACCCAGTACTTC. Encoded protein: CASSPRWLAGQETQYF.

This clonotype was detected only a few times. V gene TRBV5-8 combines with J gene TRBJ2-2; the D gene is possibly TRBD2 (6 bases). Trimming left V 4 bases short and J 0 bases short, with 10 bases between. CDR3 length: 15 amino acids. Looked up from germline, CDR1 is SGHTS and CDR2 is YDEGEE. The CDR3 loop is CASSPGDSNTGELFF. CDR3 sequence (DNA): TGTGCCAGCAGCCCGGGGGATTCGAACACCGGGGAGCTGTTTTTT.

The table lists this clonotype with a count of one. A much larger clone differs from this one at a single base, so this may be a read error. V gene TRBV10-2 combines with J gene TRBJ1-1; maybe TRBD1 (5 bases). Per germline, CDR1 WSHSY and CDR2 SAAADI. This CDR3 is 14 amino acids long. This CDR3 is CASSEWGGNIEAFF. The CDR3 DNA reads TGCGCCAGCAGTGAGTGGGGGGGGAACATTGAAGCTTTCTTT.

This clonotype was seen many times. The chain uses TRBV2 and TRBJ2-2, with TRBD2 matching 11 bases. There are 13 residues in the CDR3. Germline V gene lookup returns CDR1 SNHLY and CDR2 FYNNEI. V was pared by 6 bases and J by 6 bases, with 0 bases of the junction left unmatched. The CDR3 bases are TGTGCCAGCAGGGGACTAGCGGCCGGGGAGCTGTTTTTT. It specifies CASRGLAAGELFF.

In this sample, this clonotype turned up once. This CDR3 is CASSSPVTHQGPRLYNEQFF. Written as DNA, the CDR3 is TGTGCCAGCAGCTCTCCGGTTACGCATCAGGGCCCCCGACTCTACAATGAGCAGTTCTTC. The chain carries TRBV11-3 and TRBJ2-1, with D maybe TRBD1 (5 bases). The CDR3 extends over 20 amino acids. The germline V gene has CDR1 SGHNT and CDR2 YENEEA. The germline V and J ends were trimmed by 4 bases and 3 bases, with 28 bases remaining between them.

This clonotype was found many times. The chain is built from TRBV7-9 and TRBJ2-7; 7 nucleotides match TRBD2. Germline assignment: CDR1 SEHNR and CDR2 FQNEAQ (reference sequence). V dropped 5 bases and J dropped 2; count of bases not matched to a gene: 3. The CDR3 extends over 13 amino acids. The CDR3 sequence is CASSPGLTYEQYF. The CDR3 DNA follows: TGTGCCAGCAGCCCGGGACTAACCTACGAGCAGTACTTC.

This clonotype was observed many times. V is TRBV6-5 and J is TRBJ2-2; TRBD2 might be the D (5 bases). V dropped 8 bases and J dropped 4 bases, with 11 bases sitting between them. The germline CDR1 and CDR2 sequences are MNHEY and SVGAGI. This CDR3 comprises 13 residues. CDR3 amino acids: CASEGGPTGELFF. CDR3 DNA sequence: TGTGCCAGCGAGGGTGGTCCCACCGGGGAGCTGTTTTTT.